A single TCR beta chain is shown here with its context. The sample belongs to a study of blood T cell repertoires in COVID-19. Study in general: T cells, B-cell-depleted T cells, or PBMCs provided the cDNA or gDNA that served as material.

The CDR3 consists of 12 residues. The V end lost 0 bases, the J end lost 11 bases, and 10 bases lay between the germline ends. The germline gives CDR1 MNHEY, CDR2 SVGAGI. This table comes from immunoSEQ multiplex PCR, and its TCRdb copy is limited to in-frame clones, with some not included. The data hold around 100,000 clones, with 70% to 90% observed a single time. The source of this sequence is a middle-aged man with acute or convalescent COVID-19. This chain joins TRBV6-5 and TRBJ1-1, with D perhaps TRBD1 (5 bases). Material: peripheral blood. The CDR3 is CASSYSRGRAFF. For the CDR3, the DNA is TGTGCCAGCAGTTACTCACGGGGGAGGGCTTTCTTT.